The 12 T cell receptor beta chains listed next were all sequenced from one sample in a study of tumor-infiltrating lymphocytes in primary liver carcinoma. TCR beta cDNA was made from around 460 ng total RNA with a constant-region primer. Nested multiplex PCR, run for three rounds with slightly modified ARM-PCR, yielded TCR beta libraries. TRBV1-TRBV30 forward primers and a C-beta reverse primer were used in the first two PCR rounds, which each ran for ten to eleven cycles. TCRdb reprocessed the multiplex PCR reads via MiXCR and lists one record per CDR3 protein. The sample contains 250,000 to 350,000 distinct CDR3 sequences, about three fifths of which appear only once. RNA was extracted from whole blood without cell sorting, alongside germline DNA. Sequencing used peripheral blood. The receptors here all came from a woman aged 25 to 39 with primary liver carcinoma and hepatitis B virus infection.

The chain uses TRBV10-1 and TRBJ2-1; TRBD2 aligns across 8 bases. CDR3 length equals 15 residues. The germline CDR1 and CDR2 sequences are WNHNN and SYGVQD (reference sequence). The V and J ends lost 5 bases and 16 bases, in that order; junction bases with no gene match: 19. The CDR3 loop is CASSPRLASMNERFF. DNA of the CDR3: TGCGCCAGCAGTCCTCGACTAGCGAGTATGAATGAGCGTTTCTTC.

As regards this clonotype: A much larger clone differs from this one at a single base, so this may be a read error. CDR3 DNA: TGTGCCAGCAGCCCCTCAGAAGGTAGGCCCCAGCATTTT. It yields the protein CASSPSEGRPQHF. The gene calls are TRBV12-3 or TRBV12-4 and TRBJ1-5, with D unclear. V was shortened by 6 bases and J by 9 bases, with 15 bases between the two germline ends. The CDR3 consists of 13 residues.

This clonotype was recorded many times. V usage is TRBV12-3 or TRBV12-4 and J usage is TRBJ2-2, with D perhaps matching TRBD1 (5 bases). The CDR3 consists of 15 residues. Deletions cut 3 bases from V and 6 bases from J, with 14 bases between. The CDR3 DNA is TGTGCCAGCAGTTTCCGACAGAGGACGTCCGGGGAGCTGTTTTTT. Translated, it gives CASSFRQRTSGELFF.

This chain joins TRBV12-5 and TRBJ2-3, with 8 bases that match TRBD2. The CDR3 is 13 residues long. Germline values: CDR1 LGHNT, CDR2 FRNRAP. The junction had 4 bases not matched to a gene; V was cut back by 5 bases and J by 6 bases. CDR3 region: CASGPIAGDTQYF. The CDR3 DNA follows: TGTGCTAGTGGTCCCATAGCGGGGGATACGCAGTATTTT.

On this clonotype itself: The junction differs from germline at one of its ends, possibly a read error. The gene calls are TRBV5-6 and TRBJ2-2, with a possible D match to TRBD2 (5 bases). The CDR3 consists of 15 residues. CDR1 is SGHDT, CDR2 YYEEEE, per germline. The CDR3 sequence: CARSSAPRVTGELLF. The CDR3 bases are TGTGCCAGAAGCTCGGCACCCAGAGTCACCGGGGAGCTGCTTTTT.

A note on this clonotype: A read error may produce the germline difference seen at one junction end. This chain links TRBV19 with TRBJ1-2, with TRBD1 matching over 11 bases. CDR1 and CDR2 from the germline V gene are LNHDA and SQIVND (reference sequence). The CDR3 runs to 16 residues. The CDR3 DNA reads as TGTGCCAGTAGTACCGATGGACAGGGGGCGGTCTATGGCTACACTTTC. It yields the protein CASSTDGQGAVYGYTF.

In regard to this clonotype: Being one base from a much bigger clone, this may be a read error. The V and J genes are TRBV12-5 and TRBJ2-1, with 7 bases matching TRBD2. With V trimmed by 7 bases and J by 0 bases, 12 bases remained unmatched. The CDR3 length is 17 residues. Germline CDR1 and CDR2: LGHNT and FRNRAP. The CDR3, as DNA: TGTGCTAGTGACCCCACCGGCGGGAGAGACTCCTACAATGAGCAGTTCTTC. It encodes CASDPTGGRDSYNEQFF. The full variable domain, with the rest looked up from reference TRBV12-5 and TRBJ2-1, is DARVTQTPRHKVTEMGQEVTMRCQPILGHNTVFWYRQTMMQGLELLAYFRNRAPLDDSGMPKDRFSAEMPDATLATLKIQPSEPRDSAVYFCASDPTGGRDSYNEQFFGPGTRLTVL.

This clonotype was counted a few times. The J gene is TRBJ2-1, the V gene TRBV30; 12 bases line up with TRBD2. Germline V gene lookup returns CDR1 GTSNPN and CDR2 SVGIG (reference sequence). CDR3 size: 13 residues. Losses at the gene ends were 8 bases for V and 3 bases for J; bases not matched to a gene: 2. The CDR3: CARTSGNYNEQFF. CDR3 in DNA: TGTGCCCGGACTAGCGGGAACTACAATGAGCAGTTCTTC.

The rearrangement links TRBV28 to TRBJ2-7; no definite D call. Germline loops: CDR1 MDHEN, CDR2 SYDVKM. V was clipped by 4 bases and J by 7 bases, with 14 bases between them. This CDR3 is 13 amino acids long. The CDR3 sequence is CASSSRSPGEQYF. CDR3 coding DNA: TGTGCCAGCAGTTCCCGGTCCCCCGGGGAGCAGTACTTC.

Turning to this clonotype: A read error may be the cause here, since a much bigger clone is one base away. The J gene is TRBJ1-6, the V gene TRBV12-3 or TRBV12-4; D not resolved. The CDR3 spans 12 residues. The ends were cut back, 8 bases at V and 5 bases at J, with 7 bases in the middle. In nucleotides, the CDR3 is TGTGCCAGCTGCGCCAATAATTCACCCCTCCACTTT. Amino acids: CASCANNSPLHF.

About this clonotype: This sequence may be a read error, since a much larger clone differs from it by one base. The chain couples TRBV6-1 to TRBJ1-2; D uncertain. The length of the CDR3 is 14 residues. Germline assignment: CDR1 MNHNS and CDR2 SASEGT. V was shortened by 6 bases and J by 0 bases, with 11 bases between the two germline ends. The CDR3 DNA reads as TGTGCCAGCAGAGCCGATGGGTCTAACTATGGCTACACCTTC. Amino acids: CASRADGSNYGYTF.

This clonotype was seen repeatedly, ten times or more. The chain has TRBV6-1 and TRBJ2-1, with 8 bases fitting TRBD2. V trimming: 2 bases; J trimming: 4 bases; junction bases outside the gene matches: 4. The CDR3 sequence is 15 residues long. Per the germline V gene, CDR1 is MNHNS and CDR2 is SASEGT. The CDR3 DNA reads as TGTGCCAGCAGTGAAACGGCGGGAGGTTACAATGAGCAGTTCTTC. Translated: CASSETAGGYNEQFF.